This passage covers 24 T cell receptor beta chains from one sample sequenced in a study of human T cells and chemical hapten exposure. It was unfractionated whole blood from which total RNA was extracted. TCRdb re-derived calls from the 5' RACE reads in MiXCR, one entry per CDR3 protein. The table records about 140,000 distinct CDR3 sequences, roughly 4% of them present only once. These TCRs come from a female donor in good health.

This clonotype has ten or more counts. The V and J genes are TRBV6-6 and TRBJ1-1; TRBD1 might be the D (5 bases). The CDR3 loop spans 13 amino acids. V was shortened by 2 bases and J by 3 bases, with 7 bases between the two germline ends. The germline gives CDR1 MNHNY, CDR2 SVGAGI (reference sequence). The CDR3 protein is CASSYQGDTEAFF. The CDR3 DNA follows: TGTGCCAGCAGTTACCAGGGCGACACTGAAGCTTTCTTT.

V is TRBV28 and J is TRBJ1-5; D is undetermined. Looked up from germline, CDR1 is MDHEN and CDR2 is SYDVKM. V was pared by 7 bases and J by 5 bases, with 12 bases between. CDR3 length: 13 residues. The CDR3 loop reads CASTSTNYQPQHF. The CDR3 nucleotides read TGTGCCAGCACCTCCACCAACTATCAGCCCCAGCATTTT.

This clonotype was seen at least ten times. The chain couples TRBV9 to TRBJ1-1; TRBD1 agrees at 7 bases. Germline V lookup: CDR1 SGDLS, CDR2 YYNGEE. The CDR3 is 17 amino acids. The V and J ends lost 3 bases and 1 base, in that order; junction bases with no gene match: 12. CDR3 DNA sequence: TGTGCCAGCAGCGACCCCTCGGGGACAGCCAGGAACACTGAAGCTTTCTTT. Its protein product is CASSDPSGTARNTEAFF.

Details on this clonotype: This could be a read error, since a much larger clone is one nucleotide away. The chain couples TRBV5-1 to TRBJ1-1, with 11 nucleotides matching TRBD1. Germline V CDR1 and CDR2: SGHRS, YFSETQ. The CDR3 totals 15 residues. V was pared by 4 bases and J by 6 bases, with 8 bases of the junction left unmatched. This chain's CDR3 is CASSAGTGGRPEAFF. The CDR3 nucleotides read TGCGCCAGCAGCGCGGGGACAGGGGGGAGGCCTGAAGCTTTCTTT. The full variable domain, rest sourced from reference TRBV5-1 and TRBJ1-1, is KAGVTQTPRYLIKTRGQQVTLSCSPISGHRSVSWYQQTPGQGLQFLFEYFSETQRNKGNFPGRFSGRQFSNSRSEMNVSTLELGDSALYLCASSAGTGGRPEAFFGQGTRLTVV.

The chain combines TRBV12-5 with TRBJ2-5; D might be TRBD1 or TRBD2, each matching 5 bases. The V end lost 7 bases, the J end lost 5 bases, and 20 bases lay between the germline ends. Looked up from germline, CDR1 is LGHNT and CDR2 is FRNRAP. The CDR3 runs 15 residues. The CDR3 coding sequence is TGTGCTAGTGCCCCGCCCGGGACGGGCCCCGAGACCCAGTACTTC. Encoded protein: CASAPPGTGPETQYF.

This clonotype has ten or more counts. V gene TRBV4-3 combines with J gene TRBJ2-7; maybe TRBD1 (6 bases). Germline CDR1 is LGHNA and CDR2 is YSLEER. The length of the CDR3 is 15 residues. V lost 0 bases, J lost 2 bases, and 11 bases lay in between. The CDR3 DNA reads as TGCGCCAGCAGCCAAGAGGACAGTGATGCCTACGAGCAGTACTTC. Protein: CASSQEDSDAYEQYF.

This clonotype was recorded at least ten times. The chain carries TRBV7-8 and TRBJ1-2; 7 bases fit TRBD1. V dropped 4 bases and J dropped 4; count of bases not matched to a gene: 3. This CDR3 is built from 13 residues. Germline CDR1 reads SGHVS; CDR2 reads FQNEAQ. The DNA of the CDR3 is TGTGCCAGCAGCTCGAGGACAGGCTATGGCTACACCTTC. Translated: CASSSRTGYGYTF. The whole variable domain, remainder taken from reference TRBV7-8 and TRBJ1-2, is GAGVSQSPRYKVAKRGQDVALRCDPISGHVSLFWYQQALGQGPEFLTYFQNEAQLDKSGLPSDRFFAERPEGSVSTLKIQRTQQEDSAVYLCASSSRTGYGYTFGSGTRLTVV.

This clonotype has just a few counts. CDR3 amino acids: CASSLEGGLAGSFQETQYF. For the CDR3, the DNA is TGTGCCAGCAGCTTAGAGGGGGGACTAGCGGGGAGCTTTCAAGAGACCCAGTACTTC. The V call is TRBV11-2, the J call TRBJ2-5, with TRBD2 matching over 13 bases. Trimming cost V 0 bases and J 2 bases; bases outside gene matches: 9. This CDR3 contains 19 residues. Germline CDR1 and CDR2: SGHAT and FQNNGV.

This clonotype was seen many times. The CDR3 sequence: CASSLVSGGTEAFF. CDR3 sequence (DNA): TGTGCCAGCAGTTTAGTCTCCGGGGGCACTGAAGCTTTCTTT. The rearrangement links TRBV12-3 or TRBV12-4 to TRBJ1-1, with TRBD1 as a possible D gene (5 bases). The CDR3 spans 14 residues. With 1 base removed from V and 4 bases from J, the gap between germline ends came to 10 bases.

In its sample, this clonotype was seen many times. The chain joins TRBV29-1 to TRBJ1-1; the D is unclear. The CDR3 spans 11 residues. V was cut by 4 bases and J by 7 bases, with 10 bases left in between. Germline CDR1 and CDR2: SQVTM and ANQGSEA. This CDR3 reads CSVVGAGEAFF. In DNA, the CDR3 is TGCAGCGTTGTGGGAGCGGGTGAAGCTTTCTTT.

In this sample, this clonotype turned up many times. This rearrangement joins TRBV20-1 to TRBJ1-1; maybe TRBD1 (6 bases). The germline V gene has CDR1 DFQATT and CDR2 SNEGSKA (reference sequence). Trimming removed 0 bases from V and 3 bases from J, with 20 bases in between. The CDR3 length is 17 residues. The CDR3 loop is CSARDPSTGTTDTEAFF. The CDR3 DNA reads TGCAGTGCTAGAGATCCCTCTACAGGGACCACGGACACTGAAGCTTTCTTT.

This clonotype has only a few counts. J is TRBJ2-2 and V is TRBV7-8; D remains ambiguous. CDR3 length equals 11 residues. Germline assignment: CDR1 SGHVS and CDR2 FQNEAQ. V shed 3 bases and J shed 7 bases, with 3 bases lying between them. The CDR3 loop is CASSFGGELFF. The CDR3 bases are TGTGCCAGCAGCTTTGGCGGGGAGCTGTTTTTT.

This clonotype was counted ten times or more. The chain joins TRBV7-9 to TRBJ1-2; 8 nucleotides align to TRBD1. CDR1 is SEHNR and CDR2 is FQNEAQ in the germline V gene (reference sequence). The CDR3 length is 15 residues. Trimming removed 5 bases from V and 2 bases from J; junction bases left unmatched: 7. The CDR3 sequence is CASSRQGTENYGYTF. The DNA for the CDR3 is TGTGCCAGCAGCCGACAGGGGACAGAGAACTATGGCTACACCTTC.

This clonotype was found many times. This chain joins TRBV19 and TRBJ2-3, with 9 bases aligning to TRBD1. The CDR3 consists of 15 residues. The V segment lost 6 bases and the J segment 3 bases; nucleotides outside the gene matches: 7. CDR1 and CDR2 from the germline V gene are LNHDA and SQIVND (reference sequence). CDR3 region: CASRAPGQGTDTQYF. The CDR3 DNA is TGTGCCAGTAGAGCTCCGGGACAGGGTACAGATACGCAGTATTTT.

This clonotype was found many times. This chain connects TRBV9 to TRBJ2-1; TRBD1 might be the D (5 bases). V was trimmed by 0 bases and J by 5 bases, leaving 9 bases between them. The germline gives CDR1 SGDLS, CDR2 YYNGEE. This CDR3 is 14 amino acids long. Here the CDR3 reads CASSVGTGHNEQFF. CDR3 in DNA: TGTGCCAGCAGCGTAGGTACAGGTCACAATGAGCAGTTCTTC.

The chain couples TRBV6-4 to TRBJ2-1; 9 bases line up with TRBD2. The CDR3 has 16 residues. Per the germline V gene, CDR1 is MRHNA and CDR2 is SNTAGT. V lost 4 bases to trimming and J lost 5 bases; unmatched junction nucleotides: 9. CDR3 bases: TGTGCCAGCAGTGTTTCGGTCTCTAGCGGGGACAATGAGCAGTTCTTC. Its translation: CASSVSVSSGDNEQFF.

This clonotype was found a few times. This may stem from a read error, because a much larger clone lies one nucleotide away. The J gene is TRBJ2-7, the V gene TRBV20-1; D gene ambiguous. Germline assignment: CDR1 DFQATT and CDR2 SNEGSKA (reference sequence). V was clipped by 2 bases and J by 6 bases, with 11 bases between them. The CDR3 consists of 12 residues. The CDR3 DNA reads TGCAGTGCTAGACGGGCGTCTCGCGAGCAGTACTTC. This codes for CSARRASREQYF.

This clonotype was detected many times. The gene calls are TRBV7-2 and TRBJ2-3, with 8 bases identical to TRBD1. CDR3 length: 16 amino acids. V lost 5 bases, J lost 0 bases, and 7 bases stayed unmatched. Germline CDR1 reads SGHTA; CDR2 reads FQGNSA. The CDR3 DNA reads TGTGCCAGCAGCCTTCGACAGGGGCCCAGCACAGATACGCAGTATTTT. Its protein product is CASSLRQGPSTDTQYF.

This clonotype was seen repeatedly, ten times or more. J is TRBJ1-4 and V is TRBV5-1; D gene ambiguous. The germline CDR1 and CDR2 sequences are SGHRS and YFSETQ. This CDR3 region has 13 residues. Trimming took 5 bases from V and 5 from J, leaving 10 bases between them. The CDR3 loop reads CASSSSPNEKLFF. The CDR3 DNA is TGCGCCAGCAGTTCCAGTCCAAATGAAAAACTGTTTTTT.

This clonotype was counted ten times or more. The gene calls are TRBV18 and TRBJ2-7, with 7 bases aligning to TRBD1. This CDR3 has 16 amino acids. J lost 5 bases, V lost 0 bases, and 10 bases had no gene match. Germline V gives CDR1 KGHSH, CDR2 LQKENI. The CDR3 DNA is TGTGCCAGCTCACCACCCGCGACAGGGTCATTTAACGAGCAGTACTTC. Protein product: CASSPPATGSFNEQYF. The full variable domain, with the rest looked up from reference TRBV18 and TRBJ2-7, is NAGVMQNPRHLVRRRGQEARLRCSPMKGHSHVYWYRQLPEEGLKFMVYLQKENIIDESGMPKERFSAEFPKEGPSILRIQQVVRGDSAAYFCASSPPATGSFNEQYFGPGTRLTVT.

This clonotype has just a few counts. V usage is TRBV14 and J usage is TRBJ2-3; the D gene is possibly TRBD2 (6 bases). Germline loops: CDR1 SGHDN, CDR2 FVKESK. V was pared by 0 bases and J by 6 bases, with 19 bases between. CDR3 length equals 17 residues. CDR3 sequence (DNA): TGTGCCAGCAGCCAAGATGCTTCTAGGCCGGGGGTGGATACGCAGTATTTT. The encoded protein is CASSQDASRPGVDTQYF.

Ten or more counts support this clonotype. The J gene is TRBJ1-5, the V gene TRBV6-5; weak D call: TRBD1 (6 bases). The length of the CDR3 is 17 residues. Germline V gene sequence: CDR1 MNHEY, CDR2 SVGAGI. Trimming cost V 7 bases and J 1 base, with 20 bases left between them. The CDR3 DNA sequence: TGTGCCAGCACCGCAGAGGGGGTCCCACAAAGCAATCAGCCCCAGCATTTT. This gives the protein CASTAEGVPQSNQPQHF.

In its sample, this clonotype was seen a few times. The chain links TRBV6-1 to TRBJ2-7; 7 nucleotides match TRBD1. The CDR3 loop spans 15 amino acids. Germline values: CDR1 MNHNS, CDR2 SASEGT. J lost 2 bases, V lost 5 bases, and 9 bases had no gene match. CDR3 protein: CASSQTGVLTYEQYF. In DNA form, the CDR3 reads TGTGCCAGCAGTCAAACAGGGGTATTGACCTACGAGCAGTACTTC.

The rearrangement links TRBV9 to TRBJ2-5, with TRBD2 as a possible D gene (6 bases). Germline CDR1 reads SGDLS; CDR2 reads YYNGEE. V lost 0 bases and J lost 5, with 17 bases in between. CDR3 size: 16 residues. This chain's CDR3 is CASSVVAGRGDETQYF. CDR3 nucleotides: TGTGCCAGCAGCGTAGTTGCTGGGCGGGGTGACGAGACCCAGTACTTC.